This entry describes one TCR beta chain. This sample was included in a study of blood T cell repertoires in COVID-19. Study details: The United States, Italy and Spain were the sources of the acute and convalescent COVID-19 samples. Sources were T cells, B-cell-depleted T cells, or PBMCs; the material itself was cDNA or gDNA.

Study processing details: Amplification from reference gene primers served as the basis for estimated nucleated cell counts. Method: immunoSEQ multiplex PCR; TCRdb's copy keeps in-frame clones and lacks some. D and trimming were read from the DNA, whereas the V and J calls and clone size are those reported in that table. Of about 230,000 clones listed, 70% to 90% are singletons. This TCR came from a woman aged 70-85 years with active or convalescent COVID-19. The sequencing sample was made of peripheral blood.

As DNA, the CDR3 is TGTGCCACCAGTGATTCACTCGGGGAGCTGTTTTTT. It encodes CATSDSLGELFF. The gene calls are TRBV24-1 and TRBJ2-2; D not resolved. Trimming removed 2 bases at V and 7 bases at J, with 4 bases between. From germline, CDR1 is KGHDR and CDR2 SFDVKD. The length of the CDR3 is 12 residues.